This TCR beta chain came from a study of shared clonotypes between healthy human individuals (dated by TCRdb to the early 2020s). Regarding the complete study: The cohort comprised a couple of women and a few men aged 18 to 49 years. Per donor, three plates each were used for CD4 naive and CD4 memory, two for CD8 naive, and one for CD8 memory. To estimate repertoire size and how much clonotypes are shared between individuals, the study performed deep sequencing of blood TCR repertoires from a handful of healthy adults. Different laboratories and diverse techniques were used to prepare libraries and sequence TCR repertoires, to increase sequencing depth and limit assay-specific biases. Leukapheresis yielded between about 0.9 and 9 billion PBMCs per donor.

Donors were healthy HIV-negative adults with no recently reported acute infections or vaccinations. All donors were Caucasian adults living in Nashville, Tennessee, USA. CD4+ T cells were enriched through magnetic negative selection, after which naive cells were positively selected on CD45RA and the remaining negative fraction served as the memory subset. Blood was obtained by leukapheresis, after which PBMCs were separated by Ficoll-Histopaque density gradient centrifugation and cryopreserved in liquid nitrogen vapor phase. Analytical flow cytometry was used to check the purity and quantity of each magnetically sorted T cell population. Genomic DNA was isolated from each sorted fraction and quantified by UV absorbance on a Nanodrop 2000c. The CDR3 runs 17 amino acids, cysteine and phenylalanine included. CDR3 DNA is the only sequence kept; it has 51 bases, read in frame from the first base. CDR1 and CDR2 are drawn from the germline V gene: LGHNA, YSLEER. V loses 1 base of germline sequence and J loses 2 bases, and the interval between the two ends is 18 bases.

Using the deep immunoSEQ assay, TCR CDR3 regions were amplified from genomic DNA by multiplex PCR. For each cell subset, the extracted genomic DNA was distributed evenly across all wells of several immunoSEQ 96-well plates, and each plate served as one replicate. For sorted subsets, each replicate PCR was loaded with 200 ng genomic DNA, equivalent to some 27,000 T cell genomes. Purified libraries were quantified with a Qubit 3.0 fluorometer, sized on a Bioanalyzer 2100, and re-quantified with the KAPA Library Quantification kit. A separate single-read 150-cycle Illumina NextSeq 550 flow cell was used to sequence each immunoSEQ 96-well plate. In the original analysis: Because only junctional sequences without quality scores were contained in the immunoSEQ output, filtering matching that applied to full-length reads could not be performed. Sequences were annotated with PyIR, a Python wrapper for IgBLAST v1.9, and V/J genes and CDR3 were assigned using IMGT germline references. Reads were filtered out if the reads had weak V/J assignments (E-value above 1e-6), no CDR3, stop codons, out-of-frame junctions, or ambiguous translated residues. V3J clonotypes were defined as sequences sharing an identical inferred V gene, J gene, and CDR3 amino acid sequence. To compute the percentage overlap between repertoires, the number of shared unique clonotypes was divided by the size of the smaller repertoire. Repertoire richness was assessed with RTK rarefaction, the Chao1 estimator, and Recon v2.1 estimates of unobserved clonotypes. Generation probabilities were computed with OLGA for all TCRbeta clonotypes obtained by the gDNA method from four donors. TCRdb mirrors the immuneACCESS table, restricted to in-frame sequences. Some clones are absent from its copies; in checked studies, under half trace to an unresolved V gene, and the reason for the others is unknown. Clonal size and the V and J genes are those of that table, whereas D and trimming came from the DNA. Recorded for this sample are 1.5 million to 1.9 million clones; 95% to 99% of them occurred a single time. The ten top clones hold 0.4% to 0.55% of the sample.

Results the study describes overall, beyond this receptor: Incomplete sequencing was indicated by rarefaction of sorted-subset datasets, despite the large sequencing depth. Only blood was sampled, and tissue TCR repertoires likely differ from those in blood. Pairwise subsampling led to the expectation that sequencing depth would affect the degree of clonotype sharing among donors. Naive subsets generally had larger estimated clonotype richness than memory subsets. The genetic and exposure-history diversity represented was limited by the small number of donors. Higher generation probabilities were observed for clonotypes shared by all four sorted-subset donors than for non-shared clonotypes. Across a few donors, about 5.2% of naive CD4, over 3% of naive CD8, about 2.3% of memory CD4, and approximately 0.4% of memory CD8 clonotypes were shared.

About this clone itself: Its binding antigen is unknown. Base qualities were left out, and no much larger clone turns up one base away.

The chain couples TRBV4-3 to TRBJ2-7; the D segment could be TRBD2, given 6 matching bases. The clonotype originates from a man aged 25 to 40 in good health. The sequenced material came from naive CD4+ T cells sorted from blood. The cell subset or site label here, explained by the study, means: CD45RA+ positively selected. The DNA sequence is TGCGCCAGCAGCCAAGTTCCCCGGTCTAGCGTCACCTACGAGCAGTACTTC. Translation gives CASSQVPRSSVTYEQYF.